The 32 T cell receptor beta chains reported below all come from one sample, sequenced in a study of T cell changes during pregnancy in multiple sclerosis. The protocol was immunoSEQ multiplex PCR, while the TCRdb copy is restricted to in-frame clones and leaves out a portion. In the table there are 40,000 to 50,000 clones, about 93% of which are singletons. The source was CD4+ T cells from peripheral blood mononuclear cells, collected before pregnancy. Receptors were obtained from a female donor with multiple sclerosis, enrolled in a pregnancy study.

The chain joins TRBV2 to TRBJ2-1; the match to TRBD1 covers 9 bases. The germline V gene has CDR1 SNHLY and CDR2 FYNNEI. The CDR3 has 17 amino acids. The trim removed 4 bases at V and 5 bases at J, leaving 12 bases unmatched. The CDR3 bases are TGTGCCAGCAGTGGGACAGGGGCTTCCCTGGCTAACAATGAGCAGTTCTTC. Residues: CASSGTGASLANNEQFF.

The chain joins TRBV27 to TRBJ2-3; possibly TRBD2 for D (6 bases). The CDR3 covers 14 residues. Germline-derived CDR1 and CDR2 are MNHEY and SMNVEV (reference sequence). The V and J ends lost 6 bases and 6 bases respectively, with 16 bases between them. CDR3 region: CASRREMTDDTQYF. The CDR3 coding sequence is TGTGCCAGCAGACGGGAGATGACAGACGATACGCAGTATTTT.

CDR3 nucleotides: TGTGCCATTAGCGTCCAGCGAATGAACACTGAAGCTTTCTTT. Residues: CAISVQRMNTEAFF. This chain connects TRBV6-1 to TRBJ1-1; D call uncertain. This CDR3 contains 14 residues. Germline V gene data show CDR1 as MNHNS and CDR2 as SASEGT. The V end lost 10 bases, the J end lost 0 bases, and 15 bases lay between the germline ends.

The chain recombines TRBV5-1 with TRBJ1-1; possibly TRBD1 for D (5 bases). V shed 2 bases and J shed 4 bases, with 12 bases lying between them. The CDR3 extends over 14 amino acids. Germline V gene data show CDR1 as SGHRS and CDR2 as YFSETQ. CDR3 nucleotides: TGCGCCAGCAGCTTACAGGCCGACCTCACTGAAGCTTTCTTT. Translating gives CASSLQADLTEAFF.

J is TRBJ2-1 and V is TRBV28; D possibly corresponds to TRBD2 (7 bases). V shed 4 bases and J shed 0 bases, with 16 bases lying between them. Germline V lookup: CDR1 MDHEN, CDR2 SYDVKM. This CDR3 is built from 17 residues. Here the CDR3 DNA reads TGTGCCAGCAGTTCCGCCTCGGGGGGCAGCTCCTACAATGAGCAGTTCTTC. It codes for CASSSASGGSSYNEQFF.

The rearrangement links TRBV18 to TRBJ2-2; 8 positions match TRBD1. With V trimmed by 2 bases and J by 5 bases, 10 bases remained unmatched. The CDR3 sequence is 17 residues long. CDR1 is KGHSH, CDR2 LQKENI, per germline. The CDR3 loop reads CASSPKGKTGVTGELFF. The CDR3 DNA follows: TGTGCCAGCTCACCAAAGGGTAAGACAGGGGTTACCGGGGAGCTGTTTTTT.

This chain joins TRBV5-1 and TRBJ2-7, with 7 nucleotides matching TRBD1. Germline loops: CDR1 SGHRS, CDR2 YFSETQ. V shed 0 bases, J shed 3 bases, and the junction held 3 bases outside the gene matches. CDR3 size: 14 residues. The CDR3 DNA follows: TGCGCCAGCAGCTTGGCTACAGGGGTCTACGAGCAGTACTTC. Protein: CASSLATGVYEQYF.

This clone is a singleton in its sample. The chain employs TRBV20-1 and TRBJ1-2, with TRBD1 matching 8 bases. Per the germline V gene, CDR1 is DFQATT and CDR2 is SNEGSKA (reference sequence). The CDR3 sequence is 11 residues long. The V and J ends lost 7 bases and 4 bases, in that order; junction bases with no gene match: 2. The CDR3, as DNA: TGCAGTGGGACAGGGCCCTATGGCTACACCTTC. The encoded protein is CSGTGPYGYTF.

This chain links TRBV18 with TRBJ2-7, with D possibly TRBD2 on 6 matching bases. Germline lookup yields CDR1 KGHSH and CDR2 LQKENI. Trimming pared 3 bases from V and 2 bases from J, leaving 11 bases between. The CDR3 length is 14 residues. CDR3 sequence: CASSPGRRAYEQYF. The CDR3 DNA follows: TGTGCCAGCTCACCCGGGAGAAGGGCCTACGAGCAGTACTTC. The variable domain in full, with the rest retrieved from reference TRBV18 and TRBJ2-7, is NAGVMQNPRHLVRRRGQEARLRCSPMKGHSHVYWYRQLPEEGLKFMVYLQKENIIDESGMPKERFSAEFPKEGPSILRIQQVVRGDSAAYFCASSPGRRAYEQYFGPGTRLTVT.

The J gene is TRBJ2-3, the V gene TRBV25-1; 7 nucleotides match TRBD2. Germline trimming cut 6 bases from V and 4 bases from J; bases unmatched to any gene: 16. CDR3 size: 17 residues. CDR1 is MGHDK, CDR2 SYGVNS, per germline. CDR3 loop: CASRSGGSWLGADTQYF. The CDR3 DNA sequence: TGTGCCAGCAGATCGGGAGGCAGTTGGTTAGGGGCAGATACGCAGTATTTT.

The chain has TRBV7-2 and TRBJ1-5; D call uncertain. CDR1 SGHTA and CDR2 FQGNSA come from the germline V gene. This CDR3 comprises 14 residues. The V end was cut by 3 bases, the J end by 0 bases, with 6 bases between. DNA of the CDR3: TGTGCCAGCAGCTTTTTATATAGCAATCAGCCCCAGCATTTT. Its protein is CASSFLYSNQPQHF.

The gene calls are TRBV5-6 and TRBJ1-1; TRBD1 might be the D (5 bases). Germline values: CDR1 SGHDT, CDR2 YYEEEE. Trimming took 4 bases from V and 6 from J, leaving 16 bases between them. This CDR3 has 14 residues. The CDR3 nucleotides are TGTGCCAGCAGCCCCAGGGAATATAACGCTGAAGCTTTCTTT. Protein sequence: CASSPREYNAEAFF.

This clone was seen just once. This chain joins TRBV7-9 and TRBJ1-1; no clear D gene. The CDR3 totals 13 residues. Germline V lookup: CDR1 SEHNR, CDR2 FQNEAQ (reference sequence). V was shortened by 4 bases and J by 0 bases, with 6 bases between the two germline ends. The CDR3 coding sequence is TGTGCCAGCAGCTCTACTATGAACACTGAAGCTTTCTTT. It translates to CASSSTMNTEAFF.

The chain carries TRBV5-1 and TRBJ2-4; TRBD1 aligns across 7 bases. Trimming cost V 4 bases and J 2 bases; bases outside gene matches: 9. CDR1 is SGHRS, CDR2 YFSETQ, per germline. This CDR3 is built from 16 residues. As DNA, the CDR3 is TGCGCCAGCAGCCCGGGACAGAGCGGACCCAAAAACATTCAGTACTTC. This gives the protein CASSPGQSGPKNIQYF.

The V call is TRBV30, the J call TRBJ1-4; 7 bases are shared with TRBD1. Unmatched junction bases numbered 5, after V lost 5 bases and J lost 5 bases. Germline V gives CDR1 GTSNPN, CDR2 SVGIG (reference sequence). The CDR3 sequence is 13 residues long. Here the CDR3 reads CAWGQAPNEKLFF. CDR3 DNA: TGTGCCTGGGGACAGGCGCCGAATGAAAAACTGTTTTTT.

The gene calls are TRBV7-3 and TRBJ2-1; TRBD2 aligns across 8 bases. V was pared by 5 bases and J by 3 bases, with 9 bases of the junction left unmatched. This CDR3 region has 16 residues. CDR1 SGHTA and CDR2 FQGTGA come from the germline V gene. The CDR3: CASSPQGAGVYNEQFF. CDR3 DNA sequence: TGTGCCAGCAGCCCCCAAGGAGCGGGAGTCTACAATGAGCAGTTCTTC.

This sequence joins TRBV11-2 and TRBJ2-5, with a possible D match to TRBD1 (7 bases). V lost 0 bases and J lost 4, with 18 bases in between. The CDR3 runs to 17 residues. The germline gives CDR1 SGHAT, CDR2 FQNNGV. The CDR3 here is CASSLDRGNRGGETQYF. CDR3 bases: TGTGCCAGCAGCTTAGATCGGGGGAACAGGGGAGGAGAGACCCAGTACTTC.

V is TRBV27 and J is TRBJ2-1; D ambiguous. V was clipped by 2 bases and J by 0 bases, with 8 bases between them. Per the germline V gene, CDR1 is MNHEY and CDR2 is SMNVEV (reference sequence). The length of the CDR3 is 15 residues. The CDR3 reads CASSLVVRSYNEQFF. CDR3 nucleotides: TGTGCCAGCAGTTTAGTGGTGCGCTCCTACAATGAGCAGTTCTTC.

The V and J genes are TRBV5-1 and TRBJ1-3; D is perhaps TRBD1 (6 bases). V was trimmed by 4 bases and J by 5 bases, leaving 13 bases between them. Germline V gene data show CDR1 as SGHRS and CDR2 as YFSETQ. CDR3 length: 14 amino acids. CDR3 protein: CASSPGTPRNTIYF. CDR3 in DNA: TGCGCCAGCAGCCCCGGGACACCTAGAAACACCATATATTTT. Together with reference TRBV5-1 and TRBJ1-3, the CDR3 gives the full variable domain: KAGVTQTPRYLIKTRGQQVTLSCSPISGHRSVSWYQQTPGQGLQFLFEYFSETQRNKGNFPGRFSGRQFSNSRSEMNVSTLELGDSALYLCASSPGTPRNTIYFGEGSWLTVV.

The chain has TRBV2 and TRBJ2-5; TRBD1 might be the D (6 bases). The CDR3 totals 17 residues. Trimming shortened V by 7 bases and J by 2 bases, and 23 bases separated the two germline ends. Germline lookup yields CDR1 SNHLY and CDR2 FYNNEI. The CDR3 DNA reads as TGTGCCAGCACCCCTATCACCCCGGGACAACCACAAGAGACCCAGTACTTC. Its translation: CASTPITPGQPQETQYF. Combining the CDR3 with reference TRBV2 and TRBJ2-5 gives the whole variable domain EPEVTQTPSHQVTQMGQEVILRCVPISNHLYFYWYRQILGQKVEFLVSFYNNEISEKSEIFDDQFSVERPDGSNFTLKIRSTKLEDSAMYFCASTPITPGQPQETQYFGPGTRLLVL.

This sequence joins TRBV29-1 and TRBJ2-5; D is perhaps TRBD1 (6 bases). V dropped 2 bases and J dropped 7 bases, with 11 bases sitting between them. The CDR3 sequence is 12 residues long. CDR1 and CDR2 (germline): SQVTM, ANQGSEA. The CDR3 reads CSVEQGRGTQYF. The CDR3 DNA sequence: TGCAGCGTTGAACAGGGCAGGGGGACCCAGTACTTC.

This chain connects TRBV5-1 to TRBJ2-5, with 7 nucleotides matching TRBD2. The CDR3 is made up of 14 amino acids. Germline loops: CDR1 SGHRS, CDR2 YFSETQ. The trim removed 2 bases at V and 4 bases at J, leaving 5 bases unmatched. The CDR3 loop is CASSLSLAGETQYF. The CDR3 bases are TGCGCCAGCAGCTTAAGTTTAGCGGGAGAGACCCAGTACTTC.

Of note for this clone: Other nucleotide sequences from this sample produce the same CDR3. This rearrangement joins TRBV2 to TRBJ2-7, with D perhaps matching TRBD1 (6 bases). The V end was cut by 3 bases, the J end by 7 bases, with 7 bases between. The germline CDR1 and CDR2 sequences are SNHLY and FYNNEI. The CDR3 covers 11 residues. The CDR3: CASSDRGEQYF. CDR3 in DNA: TGTGCCAGCAGTGACAGGGGTGAGCAGTACTTC.

This chain joins TRBV19 and TRBJ2-5; 7 bases are shared with TRBD1. Looked up from germline, CDR1 is LNHDA and CDR2 is SQIVND (reference sequence). Trimming cost V 6 bases and J 3 bases; bases outside gene matches: 4. This CDR3 is 13 amino acids long. The DNA of the CDR3 is TGTGCCAGTAGCGGGACAGTCAAAGAGACCCAGTACTTC. Its translation: CASSGTVKETQYF. The full variable domain, rest sourced from reference TRBV19 and TRBJ2-5, is DGGITQSPKYLFRKEGQNVTLSCEQNLNHDAMYWYRQDPGQGLRLIYYSQIVNDFQKGDIAEGYSVSREKKESFPLTVTSAQKNPTAFYLCASSGTVKETQYFGPGTRLLVL.

This clone turned up a few times. The rearrangement links TRBV5-4 to TRBJ1-5; D is ambiguous. This CDR3 has 14 amino acids. The V end was cut by 0 bases, the J end by 5 bases, with 9 bases between. Germline assignment: CDR1 SGHNT and CDR2 YYREEE (reference sequence). The CDR3 DNA is TGTGCCAGCAGCTTGGCGGGAAGTCATCAGCCCCAGCATTTT. Its protein product is CASSLAGSHQPQHF.

The chain joins TRBV7-2 to TRBJ2-5; D gene unclear. The CDR3 runs 11 residues. CDR1 is SGHTA and CDR2 is FQGNSA in the germline V gene. V dropped 5 bases and J dropped 1 base, with 2 bases sitting between them. CDR3 residues: CASSLQETQYF. Here the CDR3 DNA reads TGTGCCAGCAGCCTCCAAGAGACCCAGTACTTC. Full variable domain (remainder filled in from reference TRBV7-2 and TRBJ2-5): GAGVSQSPSNKVTEKGKDVELRCDPISGHTALYWYRQSLGQGLEFLIYFQGNSAPDKSGLPSDRFSAERTGGSVSTLTIQRTQQEDSAVYLCASSLQETQYFGPGTRLLVL.

A word on this clone: Different DNA sequences within this sample yield the same CDR3. The rearrangement uses TRBV29-1 and TRBJ2-3; 9 positions agree with TRBD1. Looked up from germline, CDR1 is SQVTM and CDR2 is ANQGSEA. This CDR3 comprises 12 residues. J gave up 3 bases and V 6 bases, and 1 base lay outside the gene matches. The CDR3 coding sequence is TGCAGCGTAGGACAGGGGACAGATACGCAGTATTTT. This encodes CSVGQGTDTQYF.

The chain employs TRBV7-9 and TRBJ1-1; 9 positions match TRBD1. CDR1 and CDR2 (germline): SEHNR, FQNEAQ (reference sequence). V shed 3 bases, J shed 4 bases, and the junction held 6 bases outside the gene matches. The CDR3 loop spans 15 amino acids. The CDR3 sequence: CASSFRQGVGTEAFF. In nucleotides, the CDR3 is TGTGCCAGCAGCTTTCGACAGGGGGTAGGCACTGAAGCTTTCTTT.

This chain connects TRBV21-1 to TRBJ2-4; the table's D call TRBD2 went unverified against the DNA. TRBV21-1 is an annotated pseudogene. The CDR3 spans 15 residues. The chain's CDR3 is CASSKRALAKNIQYF. The CDR3 nucleotides are TGTGCCAGCAGCAAACGCGCTCTAGCCAAAAACATTCAGTACTTC.

The sample holds one count of this clone. J is TRBJ2-5 and V is TRBV5-1; no definite D call. Looked up from germline, CDR1 is SGHRS and CDR2 is YFSETQ. Trimming stripped 0 bases from V and 3 bases from J, with 6 bases between. The CDR3 consists of 13 residues. The CDR3 is CASSLALEETQYF. Here the CDR3 DNA reads TGCGCCAGCAGCTTGGCCTTAGAAGAGACCCAGTACTTC.

This rearrangement joins TRBV2 to TRBJ2-2, with 9 nucleotides matching TRBD1. The V gene's germline CDR1 is SNHLY and CDR2 FYNNEI. The CDR3 totals 15 residues. Trimming took 6 bases from V and 7 from J; bases not matched to a gene: 9. CDR3 nucleotide sequence: TGTGCCAGCAGGGTCAACAGGGGGCAGGACGGGGAGCTGTTTTTT. It yields the protein CASRVNRGQDGELFF.

This chain connects TRBV5-1 to TRBJ2-3; possible D gene TRBD1, 5 bases. V lost 6 bases to trimming and J lost 2 bases, with 16 bases between them. The CDR3 totals 15 residues. Germline CDR1 and CDR2: SGHRS and YFSETQ. CDR3 residues: CASMVSTRATDTQYF. The CDR3 nucleotides read TGCGCCAGCATGGTATCGACCAGGGCCACAGATACGCAGTATTTT.